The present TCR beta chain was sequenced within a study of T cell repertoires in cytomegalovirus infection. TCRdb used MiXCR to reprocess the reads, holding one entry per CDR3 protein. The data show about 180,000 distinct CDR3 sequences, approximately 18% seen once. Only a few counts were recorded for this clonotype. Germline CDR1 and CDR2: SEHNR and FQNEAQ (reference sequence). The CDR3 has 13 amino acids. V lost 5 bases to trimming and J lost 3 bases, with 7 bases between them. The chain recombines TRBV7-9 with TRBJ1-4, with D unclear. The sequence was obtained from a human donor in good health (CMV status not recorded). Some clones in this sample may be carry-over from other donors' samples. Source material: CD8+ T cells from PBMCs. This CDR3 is CASSPGANEKLFF. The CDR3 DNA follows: TGTGCCAGCAGCCCCGGGGCTAATGAAAAACTGTTTTTT.